The rows below give T cell receptor beta chains drawn from one sample of a study of T cells after yellow fever vaccination. MiXCR was run by TCRdb on the 5' RACE reads, yielding one entry per CDR3 protein. The sample yields approximately 580,000 distinct CDR3 sequences, roughly 17% seen once. This specimen consisted of PBMCs, obtained 5 days after the first yellow fever vaccination. These TCRs come from a man between 18 and 35 years old who received the YFV17D yellow fever vaccine. Each CDR3 is given with its conserved first and last residue. The D gene is left open where the match is weak. Size tells how often a clone was seen (once, few, many) or the class of an expanded clone, and some rows leave it out.

>TRBV5-1|TRBJ1-1|NA|15|few
TGCGCCAGCCTTGAAAGGGGTGGGGGCTACACTGAAGCTTTCTTT
CASLERGGGYTEAFF
>TRBV6-2/TRBV6-3|TRBJ2-1|NA|13|NA
TGTGCCAGCGTTCTCAGCTCCTACAATGAGCAGTTCTTC
CASVLSSYNEQFF
>TRBV6-2/TRBV6-3|TRBJ1-1|NA|14|NA
TGTGCCAGCGGGTTACCTCTAATGAACACTGAAGCTTTCTTT
CASGLPLMNTEAFF
>TRBV2|TRBJ1-2|NA|12|NA
TGTGCCAGCAGTATGGGGTGGGATGGCTACACCTTC
CASSMGWDGYTF
>TRBV20-1|TRBJ1-1|TRBD1|12|NA
TGCAGTGCTAGGGACAGGCACTATGAAGCTTTCTTT
CSARDRHYEAFF
>TRBV27|TRBJ2-7|NA|15|NA
TGTGCCAGCAGTTTAACACCGGAACAACTGGTCGAGCAGTACTTC
CASSLTPEQLVEQYF
>TRBV3-1|TRBJ2-1|NA|11|NA
TGTGCCAGCAGCCACGAAGTTGGCGTGATCTTC
CASSHEVGVIF
>TRBV6-2/TRBV6-3|TRBJ1-1|TRBD1|16|NA
TGTGCCAGCAGTTTGGGACAGGGGTATCGAGGGACTGAAGCTTTCTTT
CASSLGQGYRGTEAFF
>TRBV12-3/TRBV12-4|TRBJ2-2|NA|13|many
TGTGCCAGCAGTTTAAATCGGGCCGGGGAGCTGTTTTTT
CASSLNRAGELFF
>TRBV10-3|TRBJ2-3|NA|16|many
TGTGCCATCAGTGAGCTGGGTCAGCTCGAGTCAGATACGCAGTATTTT
CAISELGQLESDTQYF
>TRBV5-1|TRBJ2-5|NA|15|few
TGCGCCAGCAGCTTTCAGGGGACTTTACAAGAGACCCAGTACTTC
CASSFQGTLQETQYF
>TRBV4-1|TRBJ2-3|TRBD2|15|NA
TGCGCCAGCAGCCAAAGAGCGGGGATTCAAGATACGCAGTATTTT
CASSQRAGIQDTQYF
>TRBV11-2|TRBJ2-7|TRBD1|14|many
TGTGCCAGCAGCTCGACAGGGAAAAACTACGAGCAGTACTTC
CASSSTGKNYEQYF
>TRBV29-1|TRBJ1-1|NA|13|few
TGCAGCGTGGTGGCGCAAGGATACACTGAAGCTTTCTTT
CSVVAQGYTEAFF